This T cell receptor (beta chain) was captured in a study of breast tumors, draining lymph nodes, adjacent tissues (dated by TCRdb to about 2016). In the study overall: Breast cancer patients provided tumor, adjacent nontumor tissue and axillary lymph nodes, and the study compared the TCR beta repertoires across these three sources. In human breast cancer, the study set out to assess how tumor, surrounding tissue and draining lymph node repertoires relate to one another and whether T cells might be exchanged between them. Study-wide conclusions, independent of this receptor: Rather than being directly demonstrated, the conclusion that tumor T cells originate in lymph nodes was presented as consistent with a hypothesis. Tumors showed preferential V and J gene usage, and their T-cell repertoire diversity fell below that of lymph nodes yet above that of nontumor tissue. Tumor and nontumor tissue repertoires were significantly more similar in luminal-like than in basal-like breast cancer. A scenario in which most tumor T cells derive from the lymph node and then expand within tumor tissue was judged to be consistent with the data.

CDR1 and CDR2 are read off the germline V gene (reference sequence) as DFQATT and SNEGSKA. CDR3 length: 15 amino acids, cysteine to phenylalanine. Only the CDR3 DNA stays, 45 bases, in frame from base 1. The germline V and J ends show losses of 4 bases and 5 bases respectively, and no gene match explains 11 bases of the junction. For sequencing, an Illumina HiSeq 2000 was employed. TCR beta chain libraries were generated through multiplex PCR amplification. The amplified TCR beta chain products were analyzed by high-throughput sequencing. Clones were called with MiXCR by TCRdb after fastp trimmed the public reads at Q25, and only in-frame beta chains were retained. Rows with a matching CDR3 protein are joined into one entry that keeps the most common DNA and genes. A total of approximately 210,000 distinct CDR3 sequences appear in this sample, under 40% of them only once. 3% to 4% of the sample is held by the ten biggest clonotypes.

The lymph node samples were taken from the axillary draining lymph nodes of breast cancer patients. In this sample, this clonotype turned up many times. No antigen is known for it. The record has no base qualities; no much larger clone is one base away. The chain was built from TRBV20-1 and TRBJ1-5, and 7 junctional nucleotides match TRBD1. This clonotype originated in a female donor with breast cancer. Some clones in this sample may be carry-over from other donors' samples. The sequenced material came from axillary lymph node tissue. The nucleotide sequence reads as follows: TGCAGTGCTAAAAACAGGGGTTTGGGCCATCAGCCCCAGCATTTT. It translates to CSAKNRGLGHQPQHF.